What follows are 24 T cell receptor beta chains derived from one specimen sequenced in a study of response to subunit inactivated influenza vaccine. TCRdb called the RT-PCR reads again in MiXCR, with one record for every CDR3 protein. The sample contains fewer than 600,000 distinct CDR3 sequences, more than 7% of which appear only once. The specimen comprised PBMCs from blood, sampled less than 30 months after vaccination. The origin of the receptors is a man in his fifties or sixties who received an inactivated influenza vaccine.

This clonotype was seen a handful of times. The rearrangement joins TRBV12-3 or TRBV12-4 to TRBJ2-1; 8 nucleotides align to TRBD2. This CDR3 has 15 amino acids. J lost 3 bases, V lost 5 bases, and 6 bases had no gene match. The CDR3: CASSLSGRNYNEQFF. The CDR3 DNA follows: TGTGCCAGCAGTCTGAGCGGGAGAAACTACAATGAGCAGTTCTTC.

This clonotype turned up a few times. The V gene is TRBV20-1, the J gene TRBJ2-7; D is unresolved. The V gene's germline CDR1 is DFQATT and CDR2 SNEGSKA (reference sequence). The CDR3 runs to 12 residues. Deletions cut 0 bases from V and 6 bases from J, with 9 bases between. The CDR3 protein is CSARDLTLEQYF. The DNA of the CDR3 is TGCAGTGCTAGAGATCTAACGCTCGAGCAGTACTTC.

The chain combines TRBV7-3 with TRBJ2-7; D is uncertain. Deletions cut 5 bases from V and 5 bases from J, with 13 bases between. CDR3 size: 13 residues. Per the germline V gene, CDR1 is SGHTA and CDR2 is FQGTGA. CDR3 in amino acids: CASSRGWGNEQYF. For the CDR3, the DNA is TGTGCCAGCAGCCGAGGATGGGGAAACGAGCAGTACTTC. Full variable domain (remainder filled in from reference TRBV7-3 and TRBJ2-7): GAGVSQTPSNKVTEKGKYVELRCDPISGHTALYWYRQSLGQGPEFLIYFQGTGAADDSGLPNDRFFAVRPEGSVSTLKIQRTERGDSAVYLCASSRGWGNEQYFGPGTRLTVT.

This clonotype was observed at least ten times. The chain couples TRBV27 to TRBJ1-5; D unresolved. The CDR3 sequence is 11 residues long. Germline CDR1 is MNHEY and CDR2 is SMNVEV (reference sequence). CDR3 sequence: CAWGSHQPQHF. DNA for the CDR3: TGTGCGTGGGGTTCACACCAGCCCCAGCATTTT.

The CDR3 sequence: CASSHWLESGTDTQYF. DNA of the CDR3: TGCGCCAGCAGCCATTGGCTGGAAAGCGGCACAGATACGCAGTATTTT. The chain employs TRBV4-3 and TRBJ2-3, with D uncertain. The length of the CDR3 is 16 residues. V was pared by 3 bases and J by 1 base, with 14 bases between. Germline CDR1 and CDR2: LGHNA and YSLEER.

The table lists this clonotype with a few counts. This CDR3 is CASSSITDVDQYF. The CDR3 coding sequence is TGTGCCAGCAGTTCAATTACGGACGTTGACCAGTACTTC. This chain uses TRBV27 with TRBJ2-5; no definite D call. Trimming removed 4 bases from V and 10 bases from J, with 16 bases in between. This CDR3 has 13 residues. Germline lookup yields CDR1 MNHEY and CDR2 SMNVEV (reference sequence).

The chain carries TRBV7-2 and TRBJ1-3; D call uncertain. The V end lost 7 bases, the J end lost 0 bases, and 16 bases lay between the germline ends. Germline V gene data show CDR1 as SGHTA and CDR2 as FQGNSA. This CDR3 is 16 amino acids long. The CDR3 sequence is CASTFGAWTSGNTIYF. The CDR3 DNA is TGTGCCAGCACCTTCGGTGCGTGGACCTCTGGAAACACCATATATTTT.

This clonotype has just a few counts. CDR3 loop: CASSLASRGNTGELFF. The CDR3 DNA reads TGTGCCAGCAGCTTAGCGTCCAGGGGGAACACCGGGGAGCTGTTTTTT. This chain joins TRBV7-2 and TRBJ2-2; D is perhaps TRBD1 (6 bases). The germline V gene encodes CDR1 SGHTA and CDR2 FQGNSA. Trimming stripped 0 bases from V and 1 base from J, with 9 bases between. The CDR3 covers 16 residues.

In its sample, this clonotype was seen a few times. The chain is built from TRBV11-2 and TRBJ2-1; D unresolved. Germline CDR1 reads SGHAT; CDR2 reads FQNNGV. Trimming removed 0 bases at V and 5 bases at J, with 8 bases between. This CDR3 spans 14 amino acids. CDR3 DNA sequence: TGTGCCAGCAGCTTAGACTTCCCTCACAATGAGCAGTTCTTC. Protein: CASSLDFPHNEQFF.

The chain carries TRBV18 and TRBJ2-2, with 9 bases aligning to TRBD1. CDR1 and CDR2 (germline): KGHSH, LQKENI. The trim removed 5 bases at V and 5 bases at J, leaving 9 bases unmatched. There are 16 residues in the CDR3. CDR3 amino acids: CASSSRQGDSTGELFF. The CDR3 DNA is TGTGCCAGCTCATCAAGACAGGGGGATTCGACCGGGGAGCTGTTTTTT.

J is TRBJ1-1 and V is TRBV7-3; perhaps TRBD1 as D (5 bases). V dropped 5 bases and J dropped 8 bases, with 15 bases sitting between them. Germline V lookup: CDR1 SGHTA, CDR2 FQGTGA. The CDR3 runs to 13 residues. The CDR3 loop reads CASSPDTGEEAFF. The CDR3 DNA is TGTGCCAGCAGCCCGGACACCGGGGAGGAAGCTTTCTTT.

Many counts were recorded for this clonotype. V usage is TRBV12-3 or TRBV12-4 and J usage is TRBJ1-4, with D hard to call. The CDR3 totals 15 residues. V gave up 0 bases and J gave up 0 bases, with 5 bases separating them. CDR3 in DNA: TGTGCCAGCAGTTTAGCGCTAGCAACTAATGAAAAACTGTTTTTT. Its translation: CASSLALATNEKLFF.

The chain recombines TRBV2 with TRBJ1-1; D not certain. V was cut by 8 bases and J by 4 bases, with 11 bases left in between. Looked up from germline, CDR1 is SNHLY and CDR2 is FYNNEI. The CDR3 is made up of 12 amino acids. The CDR3 DNA reads TGTGCCAGCCGGTTCGGAGGCACTGAAGCTTTCTTT. Residues: CASRFGGTEAFF.

In the case of this clonotype: A single base separates this from a much larger clone, so it may be a read error. The CDR3 reads CASSPTGFNRELFF. CDR3 coding DNA: TGCGCCAGCAGCCCAACAGGGTTTAACAGGGAGCTGTTTTTT. This rearrangement joins TRBV5-1 to TRBJ2-2; D is possibly TRBD1 (6 bases). Trimming took off 4 bases at V and 9 bases at J, with 16 bases between the two ends. The germline V gene has CDR1 SGHRS and CDR2 YFSETQ. This CDR3 comprises 14 residues. Looking up the rest from reference TRBV5-1 and TRBJ2-2 gives the full variable domain: KAGVTQTPRYLIKTRGQQVTLSCSPISGHRSVSWYQQTPGQGLQFLFEYFSETQRNKGNFPGRFSGRQFSNSRSEMNVSTLELGDSALYLCASSPTGFNRELFFGEGSRLTVL.

Comment on this clonotype: Compared with germline, one end of the junction differs, possibly owing to a read error. The V call is TRBV3-1, the J call TRBJ2-1; the match to TRBD2 covers 8 bases. Germline CDR1 LGHDT, CDR2 YNNKEL (reference sequence). The length of the CDR3 is 20 residues. As DNA, the CDR3 is TGTGCCTGCAGCCAAGAGACTAGCGAGACCGGAGAGTGGCTGTACAATGAGCAGTTCTTC. Its protein product is CACSQETSETGEWLYNEQFF.

The rearrangement joins TRBV29-1 to TRBJ2-1; TRBD1 aligns across 10 bases. Per germline, CDR1 SQVTM and CDR2 ANQGSEA. The length of the CDR3 is 15 residues. J lost 6 bases, V lost 0 bases, and 5 bases had no gene match. The CDR3 sequence: CSVEEGQGIINEQFF. The CDR3 coding sequence is TGCAGCGTTGAAGAGGGACAGGGGATTATCAATGAGCAGTTCTTC.

The rearrangement joins TRBV3-1 to TRBJ1-2; a possible D gene is TRBD1 (6 bases). V was shortened by 3 bases and J by 8 bases, with 13 bases between the two germline ends. The CDR3 covers 13 residues. CDR1 is LGHDT and CDR2 is YNNKEL in the germline V gene (reference sequence). The CDR3 sequence is CASSQHREIGYTF. DNA of the CDR3: TGTGCCAGCAGCCAGCACAGGGAGATCGGCTACACCTTC. Full variable domain (missing parts from reference TRBV3-1 and TRBJ1-2): DTAVSQTPKYLVTQMGNDKSIKCEQNLGHDTMYWYKQDSKKFLKIMFSYNNKELIINETVPNRFSPKSPDKAHLNLHINSLELGDSAVYFCASSQHREIGYTFGSGTRLTVV.

This clonotype was seen repeatedly, ten times or more. This sequence joins TRBV20-1 and TRBJ2-2, with a weak D call TRBD2 (5 bases). V lost 0 bases and J lost 4, with 9 bases in between. Germline V CDR1 and CDR2: DFQATT, SNEGSKA (reference sequence). The CDR3 totals 14 residues. The CDR3 protein is CSARDFAGTGELFF. The CDR3 nucleotides read TGCAGTGCTAGAGATTTTGCGGGCACCGGGGAGCTGTTTTTT.

This chain connects TRBV28 to TRBJ2-7, with D perhaps TRBD2 (6 bases). V gave up 10 bases and J gave up 0 bases, with 13 bases separating them. This CDR3 is built from 13 residues. Germline V lookup: CDR1 MDHEN, CDR2 SYDVKM. The CDR3 sequence is CATAEGYSYEQYF. The DNA of the CDR3 is TGTGCCACCGCGGAGGGGTACTCCTACGAGCAGTACTTC.

This clonotype was counted at least ten times. The chain employs TRBV5-1 and TRBJ1-3; maybe TRBD1 (5 bases). The CDR3 contains 16 residues. The V and J ends lost 4 bases and 4 bases respectively, with 18 bases between them. CDR1 is SGHRS and CDR2 is YFSETQ in the germline V gene. This CDR3 reads CASSPGGAGSGNTIYF. The CDR3, as DNA: TGCGCCAGCAGCCCCGGCGGGGCCGGATCCGGAAACACCATATATTTT.

There are a few counts of this clonotype. The V call is TRBV20-1, the J call TRBJ2-5, with 10 bases fitting TRBD1. V trimming: 2 bases; J trimming: 6 bases; junction bases outside the gene matches: 9. The length of the CDR3 is 15 residues. The germline V gene has CDR1 DFQATT and CDR2 SNEGSKA (reference sequence). CDR3 protein: CSARTPGQGLKTQYF. The CDR3 DNA sequence: TGCAGTGCTAGAACCCCGGGACAGGGGTTGAAGACCCAGTACTTC.

This clonotype was recorded a few times. The chain carries TRBV5-5 and TRBJ1-5, with D hard to call. There are 14 residues in the CDR3. Trimming removed 1 base at V and 3 bases at J, with 8 bases between. CDR1 and CDR2 from the germline V gene are SGHKS and YYEKEE (reference sequence). The CDR3, as DNA: TGTGCCAGCAGCTTGCGATCCCTCAATCAGCCCCAGCATTTT. This sequence encodes CASSLRSLNQPQHF. Drawing the rest from reference TRBV5-5 and TRBJ1-5, the complete variable domain is DAGVTQSPTHLIKTRGQQVTLRCSPISGHKSVSWYQQVLGQGPQFIFQYYEKEERGRGNFPDRFSARQFPNYSSELNVNALLLGDSALYLCASSLRSLNQPQHFGDGTRLSIL.

This clonotype was seen a handful of times. The chain is built from TRBV4-2 and TRBJ2-7; 7 bases fit TRBD2. Losses at the gene ends were 0 bases for V and 3 bases for J; bases not matched to a gene: 5. Germline lookup yields CDR1 LGHNA and CDR2 YNFKEQ. This CDR3 is built from 15 residues. Here the CDR3 DNA reads TGTGCCAGCAGCCAAGAGTTGGGGGGGGTCTACGAGCAGTACTTC. Translation gives CASSQELGGVYEQYF.

The chain combines TRBV3-1 with TRBJ2-5; TRBD2 matches at 7 bases. The CDR3 loop spans 15 amino acids. CDR1 and CDR2 (germline): LGHDT, YNNKEL (reference sequence). J lost 9 bases, V lost 1 base, and 11 bases had no gene match. CDR3 protein: CASSQGTSVLVPQYF. The CDR3 nucleotides read TGTGCCAGCAGCCAAGGCACTAGCGTACTTGTCCCCCAGTACTTC.